This T cell receptor (beta chain) originates from a study of T cells in Graves' hyperthyroidism and ophthalmopathy. This clonotype was found many times. This CDR3 is built from 15 residues. V was clipped by 7 bases and J by 0 bases, with 13 bases between them. Germline assignment: CDR1 MNHNS and CDR2 SASEGT. TCR beta CDR3 regions were amplified from RNA transcripts. HTBI primers were the set used in a first-round RT-PCR of the TCR CDR3. In TCRdb, the multiplex PCR reads were re-called with MiXCR into one record per CDR3 protein. The repertoire holds 600,000 to 850,000 distinct CDR3 sequences, 18% seen once, with approximately 15% in the top ten.

The sample taken for sequencing was blood. The TCR was taken from a woman in her fifties or sixties with Graves' hyperthyroidism that later progressed to Graves' ophthalmopathy. V and J are TRBV6-1 and TRBJ1-5; unclear D gene. DNA for the CDR3: TGTGCCAGCACGGCTTCAGTTTATAGCAATCAGCCCCAGCATTTT. Its protein is CASTASVYSNQPQHF.